This T cell receptor (beta chain) appears in the sequencing data of a study of monozygotic twins with inflammatory bowel disease. General study results and limits: Compared with healthy twins, IBD patients shared fewer clonotypes with others, especially with disease activity. Healthy co-twins had higher TCRbeta inverse Simpson diversity than their IBD twins. The authors could not tell different T cell subtypes apart.

Comments on this clonotype: Its cognate antigen is unknown.

From roughly 4,000 ng of total RNA, each TCR library was prepared. From the 5' RACE reads, TCRdb lists one entry per CDR3 protein and no DNA. Its table records some 400,000 distinct CDR3 sequences. Germline assignment: CDR1 DFQATT and CDR2 SNEGSKA (reference sequence). The CDR3 loop spans 18 amino acids. This TCR derives from a human donor with ulcerative colitis or Crohn's disease, or a healthy co-twin of an affected twin (not recorded which). Sequenced material: blood. The chain carries TRBV20-1 and TRBJ2-1; TCRdb picks TRBD2, but there is no DNA to check that call. This chain's CDR3 is CSARVTSGTRSSYNEQFF.